The next 13 T cell receptor beta chains were all read from a single sample in a study of T cell repertoires in cytomegalovirus infection. Via MiXCR, TCRdb re-called the reads, giving one row per CDR3 protein. The data show some 940,000 distinct CDR3 sequences, around a third seen once. The antigens these receptors bind are not known. Sequenced material: cultured CD8+ T cells from PBMCs, taken from culture after CMV antigen stimulation. These receptors all stem from a human donor in good health (CMV status not recorded). Some clones in this sample may be carry-over from other donors' samples.

Here the CDR3 reads CASSPAGGRDTQYF. The CDR3 nucleotides are TGTGCCAGCAGCCCGGCGGGGGGCAGGGATACGCAGTATTTT. This chain uses TRBV6-5 with TRBJ2-3; 8 bases line up with TRBD2. Looked up from germline, CDR1 is MNHEY and CDR2 is SVGAGI. V lost 6 bases, J lost 6 bases, and 8 bases stayed unmatched. This CDR3 contains 14 residues.

This clonotype has only a few counts. The chain couples TRBV24-1 to TRBJ2-5, with 8 bases fitting TRBD1. V lost 3 bases and J lost 5; bases outside the gene matches: 7. The germline V gene has CDR1 KGHDR and CDR2 SFDVKD. The CDR3 totals 15 residues. CDR3 protein: CATSDRGQAGETQYF. The CDR3 DNA reads as TGTGCCACCAGTGATCGGGGACAGGCCGGGGAGACCCAGTACTTC.

This clonotype appeared once. The chain is built from TRBV6-5 and TRBJ1-1; D is ambiguous. Germline CDR1 MNHEY, CDR2 SVGAGI. V lost 0 bases and J lost 0, with 8 bases in between. This CDR3 contains 15 residues. DNA of the CDR3: TGTGCCAGCAGTTACTCACAGCTATTGAACACTGAAGCTTTCTTT. This codes for CASSYSQLLNTEAFF.

The J gene is TRBJ2-1, the V gene TRBV6-5; 7 bases are a match to TRBD2. V was clipped by 2 bases and J by 2 bases; unmatched bases: 15. The germline gives CDR1 MNHEY, CDR2 SVGAGI. The length of the CDR3 is 19 residues. The CDR3 coding sequence is TGTGCCAGCAGTTACAGTGGGGGGGGACCCGGGGCGGCCTACAATGAGCAGTTCTTC. Its protein product is CASSYSGGGPGAAYNEQFF.

The CDR3 region is CASSPGRDSFNTGELFF. The CDR3 DNA sequence: TGTGCCAGCAGCCCCGGCCGGGACAGCTTTAACACCGGGGAGCTGTTTTTT. The V and J genes are TRBV9 and TRBJ2-2; 7 bases match TRBD1. The trim removed 4 bases at V and 2 bases at J, leaving 11 bases unmatched. This CDR3 spans 17 amino acids. From germline, CDR1 is SGDLS and CDR2 YYNGEE.

A few counts support this clonotype. The rearrangement joins TRBV11-2 to TRBJ2-1, with TRBD2 identical over 10 bases. With 3 bases clipped from V and 8 bases from J, the junction kept 13 bases outside the gene matches. Germline loops: CDR1 SGHAT, CDR2 FQNNGV. This CDR3 has 17 residues. CDR3 in amino acids: CASSLIAGGLVKDEQFF. The CDR3, as DNA: TGTGCCAGCAGCTTGATAGCGGGGGGTCTCGTTAAGGATGAGCAGTTCTTC.

This clonotype occurred a few times. CDR3 nucleotide sequence: TGTGCCAGCAGCCCAGAGAGGATCAGCCGCACAGATACGCAGTATTTT. It encodes CASSPERISRTDTQYF. The chain uses TRBV7-9 and TRBJ2-3, with unresolved D. Germline CDR1 reads SEHNR; CDR2 reads FQNEAQ (reference sequence). Trimming took off 5 bases at V and 1 base at J, with 16 bases between the two ends. This CDR3 is 16 amino acids long.

J is TRBJ1-4 and V is TRBV29-1, with TRBD1 matching 8 bases. This CDR3 spans 14 amino acids. Germline V gives CDR1 SQVTM, CDR2 ANQGSEA. V dropped 1 base and J dropped 7; count of bases not matched to a gene: 5. CDR3 in amino acids: CSVEVGQGPEKLFF. The CDR3 DNA sequence: TGCAGCGTTGAAGTTGGACAGGGCCCTGAAAAACTGTTTTTT.

This clonotype was counted many times. The genes are TRBV24-1 and TRBJ1-2; 7 bases are a match to TRBD1. Germline values: CDR1 KGHDR, CDR2 SFDVKD. The V gene end was trimmed by 4 bases and the J gene end by 8 bases; junction bases not matched to a gene: 6. The CDR3 runs 13 residues. The CDR3 region is CATSDLTGDGYTF. The CDR3 region has the DNA TGTGCCACCAGTGACCTTACAGGGGACGGCTACACCTTC.

V usage is TRBV7-8 and J usage is TRBJ2-1, with unresolved D. CDR1 is SGHVS, CDR2 FQNEAQ, per germline. This CDR3 has 12 amino acids. V shed 5 bases and J shed 10 bases, with 12 bases lying between them. The DNA of the CDR3 is TGTGCCAGCAGCCCCCGGGTGAAGGAGCAGTTCTTC. Its translation: CASSPRVKEQFF.

This clonotype was counted ten times or more. V gene TRBV7-6 combines with J gene TRBJ2-3, with 9 bases identical to TRBD2. Looked up from germline, CDR1 is SGHVS and CDR2 is FNYEAQ. The CDR3 runs to 17 residues. V lost 1 base, J lost 2 bases, and 7 bases stayed unmatched. CDR3: CASSLEGLAGITDTQYF. The CDR3 bases are TGTGCCAGCAGCTTAGAAGGGCTAGCGGGGATCACAGATACGCAGTATTTT.

The chain carries TRBV7-2 and TRBJ1-3; D call uncertain. This CDR3 comprises 14 residues. The germline CDR1 and CDR2 sequences are SGHTA and FQGNSA. Trimming pared 4 bases from V and 4 bases from J, leaving 11 bases between. DNA for the CDR3: TGTGCCAGCAGCTCGGAATTGAGAGGAAACACCATATATTTT. It is translated as CASSSELRGNTIYF.

This clonotype was seen at least ten times. CDR3 in DNA: TGTGCCAGCAGCTTAGAAATAGCGGGGGCCTACGAGCAGTACTTC. It codes for CASSLEIAGAYEQYF. This chain joins TRBV7-6 and TRBJ2-7, with 9 bases that match TRBD2. Germline loops: CDR1 SGHVS, CDR2 FNYEAQ. The CDR3 runs 15 residues. With V trimmed by 1 base and J by 2 bases, 3 bases remained unmatched.